The 2 T cell receptor beta chains in this list originate from one sample, sequenced in a study of cytomegalovirus exposure and HLA in healthy donors. Libraries were prepared by immunoSEQ multiplex PCR; TCRdb keeps only in-frame clonotypes and omits some of them. The sample lists about 49,000 clones, roughly 93% occurring once. Sequencing was done on a sample of PBMCs. These receptors were obtained from a man aged 18 to 30 in good health and CMV-seronegative.

The J gene is TRBJ2-3, the V gene TRBV6-1; TRBD2 might be the D (6 bases). There are 16 residues in the CDR3. V shed 2 bases and J shed 6 bases, with 18 bases lying between them. The germline V gene encodes CDR1 MNHNS and CDR2 SASEGT. The CDR3 protein is CASSERSGVPIDTQYF. The DNA of the CDR3 is TGTGCCAGCAGTGAAAGGTCGGGGGTACCAATTGATACGCAGTATTTT.

V gene TRBV4-2 combines with J gene TRBJ1-2, with a tentative D call TRBD1 (5 bases). Germline V CDR1 and CDR2: LGHNA, YNFKEQ. The length of the CDR3 is 16 residues. Trimming shortened V by 1 base and J by 1 base, and 13 bases separated the two germline ends. CDR3 residues: CASSQALSRDNYGYTF. CDR3 coding DNA: TGTGCCAGCAGCCAAGCCTTATCCAGGGATAACTATGGCTACACCTTC.